This TCR beta chain was captured by sequencing in a study of control samples from healthy donors and cancer patients. Generated by immunoSEQ multiplex PCR, the TCRdb table keeps only in-frame clones and is missing some. Of 25,000 to 35,000 clones listed, about nine tenths were seen once; the top ten hold about 12%. The germline V gene encodes CDR1 MDHEN and CDR2 SYDVKM. CDR3 length: 12 residues. Trimming stripped 6 bases from V and 7 bases from J, with 12 bases between. Specimen: PBMCs. The receptor was derived from a man between 50 and 59 years old with lung cancer. This rearrangement joins TRBV28 to TRBJ1-2; possible D gene TRBD1, 5 bases. CDR3 DNA: TGTGCCAGCAGGTCAGGGACCCCTGGCTACACCTTC. It specifies CASRSGTPGYTF.